Below, 5 T cell receptor beta chains from the same sample are listed, as sequenced in a study of beta chain features in type 1 diabetes (dated by TCRdb to the late 2010s). The library came from the immunoSEQ multiplex PCR assay. The High Capacity cDNA Reverse Transcription Kit was used to reverse transcribe all of the isolated RNA, meaning that expressed TCRB transcripts were what got sequenced. As stored in TCRdb, this immuneACCESS dataset retains in-frame rearrangements with V and J assigned. A fraction of the clones does not appear; measured against another copy, unresolved V genes explain less than half of the discrepancy, and the remainder lacks a known reason. For this sample the table gives about 350,000 clones, of which around 19% were detected only once. About 0.045% of the sample lies in the top ten. The material sequenced was naive CD4+ T cells from blood. The sample's cell subset or site label, in plain terms: true naive CD4+ T cells. These TCRs come from a young woman in good health.

The genes are TRBV18 and TRBJ1-4; TRBD1 might be the D (5 bases). In germline, CDR1 is KGHSH, CDR2 LQKENI. The CDR3 loop spans 13 amino acids. Trimming stripped 4 bases from V and 10 bases from J, with 13 bases between. The CDR3 DNA reads TGTGCCAGCTCACAGGCGGGAGGGGCAAAACTGTTTTTT. This translates into CASSQAGGAKLFF.

Note on this clone: This same CDR3 is encoded by further DNA sequences in the sample. This sequence joins TRBV9 and TRBJ1-1; TRBD1 matches at 7 bases. This CDR3 region has 14 residues. CDR1 SGDLS and CDR2 YYNGEE come from the germline V gene. V was clipped by 0 bases and J by 1 base; unmatched bases: 0. CDR3 DNA sequence: TGTGCCAGCAGCGTAGGACAGGGGAACACTGAAGCTTTCTTT. This translates into CASSVGQGNTEAFF.

This chain connects TRBV7-9 to TRBJ2-3; 7 bases map to TRBD1. Trimming cost V 5 bases and J 1 base; bases outside gene matches: 9. The V gene's germline CDR1 is SEHNR and CDR2 FQNEAQ (reference sequence). The CDR3 extends over 16 amino acids. DNA for the CDR3: TGTGCCAGCAGCATACAGGGGAATTGGGGCACAGATACGCAGTATTTT. This encodes CASSIQGNWGTDTQYF.

This clone was picked up a small number of times. DNA of the CDR3: TGTGCCAGCAGTTACTCGAGAGGTAGAGGGGAGACCCAGTACTTC. The encoded protein is CASSYSRGRGETQYF. The V call is TRBV6-5, the J call TRBJ2-5; TRBD2 might be the D (5 bases). V gave up 0 bases and J gave up 5 bases, with 13 bases separating them. Germline loops: CDR1 MNHEY, CDR2 SVGAGI. This CDR3 contains 15 residues.

This chain uses TRBV5-4 with TRBJ2-3; 8 nucleotides align to TRBD2. The CDR3 extends over 15 amino acids. V dropped 0 bases and J dropped 1; count of bases not matched to a gene: 1. Germline-derived CDR1 and CDR2 are SGHNT and YYREEE (reference sequence). The CDR3 sequence: CASSLGLARTDTQYF. DNA of the CDR3: TGTGCCAGCAGCTTGGGACTAGCGCGCACAGATACGCAGTATTTT.